This T cell receptor (beta chain) was sequenced during a study of beta chain features in type 1 diabetes. Germline CDR1 reads SQVTM; CDR2 reads ANQGSEA. The CDR3 loop spans 14 amino acids. V lost 6 bases and J lost 3, with 15 bases in between. Expressed TCRB transcripts were sequenced because the entire RNA isolate underwent reverse transcription. Sequenced by immunoSEQ multiplex PCR; TCRdb stores in-frame clones only, minus some. The sample contains 970,000 or so clones, roughly 17% of which appear only once. This clone showed up just a few times. The source is a woman between 18 and 29 years old in good health. The sample taken for sequencing was naive CD4+ T cells from blood. This chain connects TRBV29-1 to TRBJ2-1; D possibly corresponds to TRBD2 (6 bases). The CDR3 region is CSVYVGTFYNEQFF. The CDR3 DNA reads TGCAGCGTGTACGTTGGGACTTTCTACAATGAGCAGTTCTTC.